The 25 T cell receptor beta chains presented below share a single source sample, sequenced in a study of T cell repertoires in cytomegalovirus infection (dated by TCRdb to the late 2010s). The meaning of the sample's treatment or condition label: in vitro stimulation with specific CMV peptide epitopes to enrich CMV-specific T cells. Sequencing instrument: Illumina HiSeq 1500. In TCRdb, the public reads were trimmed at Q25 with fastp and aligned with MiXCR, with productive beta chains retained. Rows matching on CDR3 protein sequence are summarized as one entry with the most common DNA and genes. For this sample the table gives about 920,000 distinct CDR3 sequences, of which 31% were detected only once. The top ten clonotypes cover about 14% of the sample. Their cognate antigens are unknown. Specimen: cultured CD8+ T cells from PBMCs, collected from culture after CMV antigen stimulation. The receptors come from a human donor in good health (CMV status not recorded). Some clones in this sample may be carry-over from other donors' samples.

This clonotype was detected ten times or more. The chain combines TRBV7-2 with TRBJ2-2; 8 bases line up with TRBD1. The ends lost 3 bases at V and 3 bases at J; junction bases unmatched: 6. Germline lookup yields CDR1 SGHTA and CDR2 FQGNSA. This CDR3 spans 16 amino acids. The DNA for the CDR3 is TGTGCCAGCAGCTTGCGGACAGGGTTAGACACCGGGGAGCTGTTTTTT. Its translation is CASSLRTGLDTGELFF.

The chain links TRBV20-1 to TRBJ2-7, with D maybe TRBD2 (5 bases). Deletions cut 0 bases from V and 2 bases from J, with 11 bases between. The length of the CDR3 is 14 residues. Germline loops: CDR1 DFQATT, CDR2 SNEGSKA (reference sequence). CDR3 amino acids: CSARDPEGAYEQYV. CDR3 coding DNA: TGCAGTGCTAGAGATCCAGAGGGAGCCTACGAGCAGTACGTC.

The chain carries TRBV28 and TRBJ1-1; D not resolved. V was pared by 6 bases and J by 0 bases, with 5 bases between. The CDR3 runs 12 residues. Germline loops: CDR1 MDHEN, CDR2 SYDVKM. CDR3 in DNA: TGTGCCAGCAGGGAATTGAACACTGAAGCTTTCTTT. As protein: CASRELNTEAFF.

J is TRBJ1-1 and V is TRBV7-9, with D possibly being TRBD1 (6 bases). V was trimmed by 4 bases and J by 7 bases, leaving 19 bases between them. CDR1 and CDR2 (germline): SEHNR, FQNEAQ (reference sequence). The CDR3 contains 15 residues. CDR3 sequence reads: CASSSRQDKRDEAFF. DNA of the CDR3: TGTGCCAGCAGCTCCAGACAGGATAAACGGGATGAAGCTTTCTTT. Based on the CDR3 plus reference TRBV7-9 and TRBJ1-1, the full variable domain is DTGVSQNPRHKITKRGQNVTFRCDPISEHNRLYWYRQTLGQGPEFLTYFQNEAQLEKSRLLSDRFSAERPKGSFSTLEIQRTEQGDSAMYLCASSSRQDKRDEAFFGQGTRLTVV.

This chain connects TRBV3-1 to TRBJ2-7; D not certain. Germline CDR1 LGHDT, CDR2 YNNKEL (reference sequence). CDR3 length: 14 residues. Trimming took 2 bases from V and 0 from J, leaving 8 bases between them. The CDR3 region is CASSQSESSYEQYV. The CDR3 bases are TGTGCCAGCAGCCAATCAGAGAGCTCCTACGAGCAGTACGTC.

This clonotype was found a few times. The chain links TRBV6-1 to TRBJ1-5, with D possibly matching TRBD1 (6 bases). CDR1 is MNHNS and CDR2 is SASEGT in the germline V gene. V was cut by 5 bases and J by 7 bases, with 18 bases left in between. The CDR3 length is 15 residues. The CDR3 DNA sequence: TGTGCCAGCAGTCCCTCTAGGGGGGCAGTCCAGCCCCAGCATTTT. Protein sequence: CASSPSRGAVQPQHF.

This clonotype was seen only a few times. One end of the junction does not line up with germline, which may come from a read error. The CDR3 region has the DNA TGCAGTGCCAGAGCGTCCCAGTCCTACAATGAGCAGTTCTTC. This encodes CSARASQSYNEQFF. This chain links TRBV20-1 with TRBJ2-1; no reliable D call. Looked up from germline, CDR1 is DFQATT and CDR2 is SNEGSKA (reference sequence). CDR3 size: 14 residues.

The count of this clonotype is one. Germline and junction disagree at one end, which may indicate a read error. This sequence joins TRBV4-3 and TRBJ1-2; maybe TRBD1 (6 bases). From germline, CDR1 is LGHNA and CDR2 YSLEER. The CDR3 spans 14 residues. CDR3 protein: CASTDSWYQDGFTF. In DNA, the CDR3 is TGCGCCAGCACGGACAGTTGGTACCAGGATGGCTTCACCTTC.

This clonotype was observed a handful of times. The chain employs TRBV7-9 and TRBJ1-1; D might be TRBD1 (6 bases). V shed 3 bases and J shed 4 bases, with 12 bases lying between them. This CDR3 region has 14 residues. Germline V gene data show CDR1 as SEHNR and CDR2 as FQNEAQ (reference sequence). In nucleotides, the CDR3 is TGTGCCAGCAGCTTTTGGGGGCAGGTCACTGAAGCTTTCTTT. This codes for CASSFWGQVTEAFF. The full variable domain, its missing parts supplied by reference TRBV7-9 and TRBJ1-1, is DTGVSQNPRHKITKRGQNVTFRCDPISEHNRLYWYRQTLGQGPEFLTYFQNEAQLEKSRLLSDRFSAERPKGSFSTLEIQRTEQGDSAMYLCASSFWGQVTEAFFGQGTRLTVV.

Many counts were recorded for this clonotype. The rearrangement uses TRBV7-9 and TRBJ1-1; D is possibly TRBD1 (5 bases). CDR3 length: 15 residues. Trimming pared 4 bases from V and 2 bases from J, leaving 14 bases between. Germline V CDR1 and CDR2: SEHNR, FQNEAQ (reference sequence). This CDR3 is CASSSLSGANTEAFF. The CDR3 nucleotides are TGTGCCAGCAGCTCCCTTAGCGGGGCAAACACTGAAGCTTTCTTT.

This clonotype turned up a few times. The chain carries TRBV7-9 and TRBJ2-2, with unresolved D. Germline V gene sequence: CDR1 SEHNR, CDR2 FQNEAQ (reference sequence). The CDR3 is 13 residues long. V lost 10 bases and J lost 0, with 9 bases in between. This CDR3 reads CATLATNTGELFF. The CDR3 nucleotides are TGTGCCACCCTTGCTACGAACACCGGGGAGCTGTTTTTT.

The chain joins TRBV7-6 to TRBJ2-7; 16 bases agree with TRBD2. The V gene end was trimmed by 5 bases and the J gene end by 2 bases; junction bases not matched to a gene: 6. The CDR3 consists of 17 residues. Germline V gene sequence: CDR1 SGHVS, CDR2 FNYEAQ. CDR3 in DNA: TGTGCCAGCAGCCCCGGGACTAGCGGGGGGGCCGCCTACGAGCAGTACTTC. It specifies CASSPGTSGGAAYEQYF.

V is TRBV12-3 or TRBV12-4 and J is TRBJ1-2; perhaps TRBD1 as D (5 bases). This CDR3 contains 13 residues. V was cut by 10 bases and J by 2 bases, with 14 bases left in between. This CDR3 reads CAIWDGQNYGYTF. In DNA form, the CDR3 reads TGTGCCATCTGGGACGGCCAGAACTATGGCTACACCTTC.

The CDR3: CASSQGSGETFF. The CDR3, as DNA: TGTGCCAGCAGCCAGGGGTCCGGGGAAACTTTCTTT. The chain employs TRBV7-9 and TRBJ1-1; tentative D call: TRBD1 (6 bases). V dropped 5 bases and J dropped 12 bases, with 16 bases sitting between them. CDR1 is SEHNR, CDR2 FQNEAQ, per germline (reference sequence). CDR3 length equals 12 residues.

CDR3 DNA sequence: TGCAGTGCTAGGGGTGAACAAGAGACCCAGTACTTC. It codes for CSARGEQETQYF. The chain recombines TRBV20-1 with TRBJ2-5; D is unresolved. The germline V gene has CDR1 DFQATT and CDR2 SNEGSKA (reference sequence). CDR3 length: 12 amino acids. With 3 bases removed from V and 2 bases from J, the gap between germline ends came to 7 bases.

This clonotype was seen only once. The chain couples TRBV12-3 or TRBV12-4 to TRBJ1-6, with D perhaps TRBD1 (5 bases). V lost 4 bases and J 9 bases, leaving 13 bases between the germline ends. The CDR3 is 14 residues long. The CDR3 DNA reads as TGTGCCAGCAGTTCCCCGATCGGGGGTTCACCCCTCCACTTT. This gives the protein CASSSPIGGSPLHF.

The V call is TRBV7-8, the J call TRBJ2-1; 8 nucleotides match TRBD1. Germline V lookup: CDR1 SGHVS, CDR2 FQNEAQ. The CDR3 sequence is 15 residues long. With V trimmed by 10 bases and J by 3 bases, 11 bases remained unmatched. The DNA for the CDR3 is TGTGCCAACAGTGACAGGGGCCGCCTCTACAATGAGCAGTTCTTC. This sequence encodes CANSDRGRLYNEQFF.

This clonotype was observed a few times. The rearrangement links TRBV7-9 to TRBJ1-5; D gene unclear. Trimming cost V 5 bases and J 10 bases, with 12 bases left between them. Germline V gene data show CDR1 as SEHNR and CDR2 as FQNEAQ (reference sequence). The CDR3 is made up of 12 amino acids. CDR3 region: CASSPGVLPQHF. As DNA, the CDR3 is TGTGCCAGCAGCCCCGGGGTCCTTCCCCAGCATTTT.

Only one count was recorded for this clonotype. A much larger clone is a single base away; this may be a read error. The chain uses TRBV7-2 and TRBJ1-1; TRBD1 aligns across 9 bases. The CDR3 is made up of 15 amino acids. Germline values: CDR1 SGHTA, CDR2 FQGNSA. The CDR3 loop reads CANSPTGGMNTEAFF. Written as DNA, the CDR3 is TGTGCCAACAGCCCGACAGGGGGGATGAACACTGAAGCTTTCTTT.

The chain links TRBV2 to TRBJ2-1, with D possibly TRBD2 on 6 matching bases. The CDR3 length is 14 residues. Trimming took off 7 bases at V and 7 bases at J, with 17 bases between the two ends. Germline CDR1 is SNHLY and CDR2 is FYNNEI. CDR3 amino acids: CASTPGVFENEQFF. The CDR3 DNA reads TGTGCCAGCACCCCGGGGGTTTTTGAGAATGAGCAGTTCTTC.

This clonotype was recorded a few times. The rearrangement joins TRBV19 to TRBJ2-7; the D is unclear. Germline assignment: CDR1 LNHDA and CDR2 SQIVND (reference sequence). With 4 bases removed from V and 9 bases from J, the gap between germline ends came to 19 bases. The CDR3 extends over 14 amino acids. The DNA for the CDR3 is TGTGCCAGTAGTAGGCCGTCTTCACCCAAAGGGCAGTACTTC. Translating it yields CASSRPSSPKGQYF.

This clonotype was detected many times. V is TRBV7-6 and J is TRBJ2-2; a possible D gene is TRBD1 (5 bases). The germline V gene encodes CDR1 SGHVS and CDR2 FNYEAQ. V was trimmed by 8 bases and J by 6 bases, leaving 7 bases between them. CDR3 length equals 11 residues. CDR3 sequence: CASGAAGELFF. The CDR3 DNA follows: TGTGCCAGCGGGGCGGCCGGGGAGCTGTTTTTT.

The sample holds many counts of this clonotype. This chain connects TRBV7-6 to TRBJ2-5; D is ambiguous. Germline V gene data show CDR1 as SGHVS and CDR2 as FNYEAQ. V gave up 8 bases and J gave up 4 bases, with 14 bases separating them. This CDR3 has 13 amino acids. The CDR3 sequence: CASVPTPGETQYF. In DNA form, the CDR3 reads TGTGCCAGCGTTCCAACGCCGGGAGAGACCCAGTACTTC.

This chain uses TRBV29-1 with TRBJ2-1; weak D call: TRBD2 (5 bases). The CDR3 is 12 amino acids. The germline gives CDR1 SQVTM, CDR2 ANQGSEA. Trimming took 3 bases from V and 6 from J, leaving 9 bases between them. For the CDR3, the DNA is TGCAGCGTTGATTCTAGCCCCAATGAGCAGTTCTTC. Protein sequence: CSVDSSPNEQFF.

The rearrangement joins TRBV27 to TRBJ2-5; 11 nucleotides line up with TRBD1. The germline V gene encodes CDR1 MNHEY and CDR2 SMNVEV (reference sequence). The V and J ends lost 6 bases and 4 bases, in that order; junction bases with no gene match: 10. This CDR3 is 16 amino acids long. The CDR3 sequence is CASRHLPGTGGETQYF. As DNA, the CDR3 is TGTGCCAGCAGACATTTACCCGGGACAGGGGGAGAGACCCAGTACTTC.